This T cell receptor (beta chain) was obtained from a study of blood T cells in healthy people across ages. It was with a sample-barcoded 5' primer and a J-beta primer mix that a second PCR of roughly 7 to 12 cycles was run. Each cDNA molecule was tagged by a template-switch adaptor with 12 random nucleotides. TCRdb reprocessed the 5' RACE reads via MiXCR and lists one record per CDR3 protein. The sample lists hundreds of thousands of distinct CDR3 sequences, 45% to 50% occurring once. Whole-study results and caveats: Age showed a roughly linear inverse relationship with TCR beta diversity per million T cells.

Each individual donor underwent a draw of approximately 10 milliliters of peripheral blood. Extracted total RNA amounted to at least 5.5 micrograms for each sample. CDR3 length: 15 residues. Per germline, CDR1 SEHNR and CDR2 FQNEAQ (reference sequence). J was trimmed by 2 bases and V by 6 bases; bases with no gene match: 7. As concerns this clonotype: What it recognizes is unknown.

Sequencing used blood. The chain uses TRBV7-9 and TRBJ2-3; TRBD1 matches at 8 bases. This sequence was found in a woman aged 60-70 years in good health. In DNA, the CDR3 is TGTGCCAGCAGTTATACAGGGGGAAACACAGATACGCAGTATTTT. Protein: CASSYTGGNTDTQYF. Based on the CDR3 plus reference TRBV7-9 and TRBJ2-3, the full variable domain is DTGVSQNPRHKITKRGQNVTFRCDPISEHNRLYWYRQTLGQGPEFLTYFQNEAQLEKSRLLSDRFSAERPKGSFSTLEIQRTEQGDSAMYLCASSYTGGNTDTQYFGPGTRLTVL.